This TCR beta chain stems from a study of blood T cell repertoires in COVID-19. Participants were aged roughly 18 to 90 years from 20 to 30 US areas. Cohort assignment relied on participant-reported clinical history. Trimming removed 4 bases from V and 4 bases from J, with 13 bases in between. This CDR3 has 14 amino acids. Germline V gene sequence: CDR1 MGHRA, CDR2 YSYEKL. Method: immunoSEQ multiplex PCR; TCRdb's copy keeps in-frame clones and lacks some. The sample lists 300,000 to 400,000 clones; 70% to 90% were seen once. The sequence came from a woman aged 40 to 50 with acute COVID-19. The rearrangement joins TRBV4-1 to TRBJ2-5; D gene ambiguous. The sample comprised PBMCs or T cells enriched from blood (not recorded which). The CDR3 protein is CASSLMTGPETQYF. DNA of the CDR3: TGCGCCAGCAGCCTGATGACTGGTCCAGAGACCCAGTACTTC.